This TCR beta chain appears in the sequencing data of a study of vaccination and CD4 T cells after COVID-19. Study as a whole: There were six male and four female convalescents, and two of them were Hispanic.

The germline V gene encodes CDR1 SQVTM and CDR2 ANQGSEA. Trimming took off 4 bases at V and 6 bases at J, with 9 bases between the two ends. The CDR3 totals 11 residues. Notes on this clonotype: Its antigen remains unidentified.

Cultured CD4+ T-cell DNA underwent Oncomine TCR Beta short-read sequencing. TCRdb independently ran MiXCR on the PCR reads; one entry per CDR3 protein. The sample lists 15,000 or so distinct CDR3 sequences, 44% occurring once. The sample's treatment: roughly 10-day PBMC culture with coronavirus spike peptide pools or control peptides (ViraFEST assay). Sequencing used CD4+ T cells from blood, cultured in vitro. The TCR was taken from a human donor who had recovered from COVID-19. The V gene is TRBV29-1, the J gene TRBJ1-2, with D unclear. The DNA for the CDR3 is TGCAGCGTTGGGATAGTGAATGGCTACACCTTC. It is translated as CSVGIVNGYTF.